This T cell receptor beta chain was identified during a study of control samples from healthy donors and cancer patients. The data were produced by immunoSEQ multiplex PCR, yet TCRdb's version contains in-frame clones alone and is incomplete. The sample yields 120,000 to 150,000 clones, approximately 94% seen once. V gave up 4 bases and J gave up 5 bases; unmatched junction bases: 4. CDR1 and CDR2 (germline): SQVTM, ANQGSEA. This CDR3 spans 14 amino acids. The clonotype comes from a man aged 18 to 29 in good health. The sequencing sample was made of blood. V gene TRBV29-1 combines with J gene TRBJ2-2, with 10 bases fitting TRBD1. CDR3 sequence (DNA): TGCAGCGTTGGCGGGGACAGGGGAACCGGGGAGCTGTTTTTT. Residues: CSVGGDRGTGELFF.